This TCR beta chain derives from a study of T cell responses to AZD1222 COVID-19 vaccine. Study-level information: Second-dose intervals of approximately 4 or approximately 12 weeks were pooled.

Study-level findings and limits: Spike regions recognized by vaccine-associated CD4 TCRs spanned the protein, led by 160-218 and 743-854. Just a handful of AZD1222 recipients were seropositive at baseline. The study found Spike-specific TCR breadth and depth rose after two AZD1222 doses.

Details on this clone: Its target is unknown.

Assay: immunoSEQ multiplex PCR; the TCRdb copy retains only in-frame clones and omits some. The table has over 150,000 clones, about 92% seen once; the top ten hold approximately 20%. This CDR3 region has 15 residues. The germline V gene has CDR1 MNHNS and CDR2 SASEGT. Trimming cost V 2 bases and J 8 bases, with 13 bases left between them. Source: peripheral blood, taken on day 0 of AZD1222 vaccination. The sequence derives from an adult in good health. The chain is built from TRBV6-1 and TRBJ1-6, with D uncertain. CDR3 sequence: CASSERVRVDSPLHF. CDR3 in DNA: TGTGCCAGCAGTGAAAGAGTGAGGGTCGATTCACCCCTCCACTTT.